Described below is a single T cell receptor (beta chain) sequence and its context. As yet, its antigen is unknown. The record originates from a study of a mutant IDH1 vaccine in newly diagnosed glioma. Whole-study context: The study started vaccination 4-6 weeks after radiotherapy alone, or with temozolomide cycles.

Here immunoSEQ multiplex PCR was the method, and the copy in TCRdb shows in-frame clones only, minus some. The data hold about 32,000 clones, with about 78% observed a single time. The time point: week 11, during vaccination. Doses comprised 300 ug of mutant IDH1 20-mer peptide each, plus topical imiquimod. This CDR3 has 14 residues. CDR1 and CDR2 from the germline V gene are SGHRS and YFSETQ. Trimming cost V 0 bases and J 5 bases, with 11 bases left between them. This sequence joins TRBV5-1 and TRBJ1-1; tentative D call: TRBD1 (6 bases). The sequence derives from a man aged 25-45 years with glioma. The source material was PBMCs, sampled from a glioma patient whose treatment included an IDH1 peptide vaccine. CDR3 residues: CASSLAGEETEAFF. CDR3 in DNA: TGCGCCAGCAGCTTGGCAGGGGAGGAGACTGAAGCTTTCTTT. Complete variable domain (other parts from reference TRBV5-1 and TRBJ1-1): KAGVTQTPRYLIKTRGQQVTLSCSPISGHRSVSWYQQTPGQGLQFLFEYFSETQRNKGNFPGRFSGRQFSNSRSEMNVSTLELGDSALYLCASSLAGEETEAFFGQGTRLTVV.